A single T cell receptor (beta chain) is shown here with its context. This clonotype was seen a handful of times. Its antigen target is currently unknown. No much larger clone is present one base from it, and per-base qualities are unavailable. Sequencing took place on an Illumina HiSeq 1500. TCRdb trimmed the raw reads at Q25, called clones with MiXCR and kept productive beta chains. Every entry covers one CDR3 protein and lists the most common genes and DNA from its rows. The sample has about 130,000 distinct CDR3 sequences on record, 25% to 35% of them singletons. Of the sample, roughly 47% is held by the ten largest clones. The entry originates in a study of T cell repertoires in cytomegalovirus infection (dated by TCRdb to about 2019). Some background on the complete study: Recently identified HLA-C-restricted CMV epitopes, whose presentation resists viral immunomodulation, were targeted by peptide stimulations together with well-studied HLA-B-restricted epitopes. Because public TCR beta signatures pointed to carriage of CMV infection together with the matching HLA type, the HLA type of each donor mattered for the analysis.

Explained via the paper, the treatment or condition label denotes: in vitro stimulation with specific CMV peptide epitopes to enrich CMV-specific T cells. Broader findings and caveats from the paper: The ex vivo response was dominated by HLA-C-restricted CMV-specific TCR beta clonotypes, which also provided the single most frequent clonotype in two of eight donors. In both this cohort and an independent cohort of 350 or so donors, the cumulative frequency of public TCR beta family members distinguished carriers of CMV infection plus the relevant HLA type.

V and J are trimmed by 5 bases and 4 bases, and the gene matches miss 10 bases of the junction. Taken from the germline V gene, the CDR1 and CDR2 loops are SGHVS and FQNEAQ. The CDR3 runs 15 residues from the cysteine to the phenylalanine. The sequence is cut down to CDR3 DNA, 45 bases in frame from base 1. The sample here was CD8+ T cells from cultured PBMCs, taken from culture after CMV antigen stimulation. The TCR originated in a human donor in good health (CMV status not recorded). Some clones in this sample may be carry-over from other donors' samples. The chain couples TRBV7-8 to TRBJ1-2, and 7 bases in between align with TRBD1. The DNA sequence is TGTGCCAGCAGCGGAATTCCGGGACAGCCCTATGGCTACACCTTC. It specifies CASSGIPGQPYGYTF.